This TCR beta chain was identified during a study of cytomegalovirus exposure and HLA in healthy donors. This CDR3 contains 14 residues. Germline-derived CDR1 and CDR2 are MDHEN and SYDVKM. V was clipped by 1 base and J by 4 bases, with 11 bases between them. This clone was observed a single time. It was with 60 Vbeta and 13 Jbeta primers that the PCR ran. Clones were sequenced by immunoSEQ multiplex PCR, and TCRdb holds only the in-frame ones, with some missing. The table has 100,000 to 150,000 clones, roughly 76% seen once; the top ten hold 3% to 4%. This clonotype was sampled from a woman in her 50s in good health and CMV-seronegative. The rearrangement joins TRBV28 to TRBJ2-7; TRBD2 might be the D (6 bases). Sample: PBMCs. CDR3 residues: CASSLSQEGYEQYF. The CDR3 DNA sequence: TGTGCCAGCAGTTTATCCCAGGAGGGTTACGAGCAGTACTTC.